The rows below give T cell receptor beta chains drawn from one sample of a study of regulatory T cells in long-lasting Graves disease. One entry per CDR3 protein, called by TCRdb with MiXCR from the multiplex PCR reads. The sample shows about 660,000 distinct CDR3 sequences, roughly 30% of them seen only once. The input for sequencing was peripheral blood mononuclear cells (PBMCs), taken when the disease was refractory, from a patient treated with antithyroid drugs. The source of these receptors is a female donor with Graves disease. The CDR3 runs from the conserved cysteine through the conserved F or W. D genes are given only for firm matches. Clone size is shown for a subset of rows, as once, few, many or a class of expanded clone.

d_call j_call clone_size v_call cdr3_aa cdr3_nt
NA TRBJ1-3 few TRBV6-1 CASNWQAGNTIYF TGTGCCAGCAATTGGCAGGCTGGAAACACCATATATTTT
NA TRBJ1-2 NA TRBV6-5 CASSYEVNYGYTF TGTGCCAGCAGTTACGAAGTTAACTATGGCTACACCTTC
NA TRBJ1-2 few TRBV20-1 CSARGIGHYGYTF TGCAGTGCTAGAGGGATAGGACACTATGGCTACACCTTC
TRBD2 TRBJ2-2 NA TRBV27 CASSFSGLAGSNTGELFF TGTGCCAGCAGTTTTTCGGGACTAGCGGGATCGAACACCGGGGAGCTGTTTTTT
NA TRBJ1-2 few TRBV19 CASSRTGRSNYGYTF TGTGCCAGTAGTAGAACAGGGAGATCTAACTATGGCTACACCTTC
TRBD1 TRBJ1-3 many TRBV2 CASSRQGAAGNTIYF TGTGCCAGCAGCCGACAGGGGGCAGCCGGAAACACCATATATTTT
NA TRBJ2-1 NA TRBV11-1 CASSSVVSSYNEQFF TGTGCCAGCAGCTCCGTGGTCAGCTCCTACAATGAGCAGTTCTTC
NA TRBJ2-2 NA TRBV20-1 CSARERDINTGELFF TGCAGTGCTAGGGAACGGGATATAAACACCGGGGAGCTGTTTTTT
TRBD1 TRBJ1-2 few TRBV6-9 CASSLRTGVPLGYTF TGTGCCAGCAGTTTAAGGACAGGGGTTCCGTTGGGCTACACCTTC
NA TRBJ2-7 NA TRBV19 CASSVTPGQRDEQYF TGTGCCAGTAGTGTCACACCGGGACAGCGGGACGAGCAGTACTTC
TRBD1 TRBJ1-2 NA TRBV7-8 CASSLDRVEGGYTF TGTGCCAGCAGCCTAGACAGGGTGGAGGGTGGCTACACCTTC
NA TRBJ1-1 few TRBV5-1 CASSLEAGPNTEAFF TGCGCCAGCAGCTTGGAGGCGGGTCCTAACACTGAAGCTTTCTTT
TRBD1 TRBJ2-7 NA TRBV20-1 CSASGGTGGYEQYF TGCAGTGCTAGTGGCGGGACAGGGGGCTACGAGCAGTACTTC
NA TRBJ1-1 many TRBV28 CASTLGGVGGNTEAFF TGTGCCAGCACCCTGGGTGGGGTCGGGGGTAACACTGAAGCTTTCTTT
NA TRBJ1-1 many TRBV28 CASSLTPQGTEAFF TGTGCCAGCAGTTTAACGCCCCAGGGGACTGAAGCTTTCTTT
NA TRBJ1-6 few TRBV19 CASSTLGQTSPLHF TGTGCCAGTAGTACCCTCGGACAGACCTCACCCCTCCACTTT
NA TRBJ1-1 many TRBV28 CASSLGRLEAFF TGTGCCAGCAGCTTGGGGAGACTTGAAGCTTTCTTT
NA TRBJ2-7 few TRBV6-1 CASSRLRDASTYEQYF TGTGCCAGCAGCCGTCTCCGGGACGCATCGACCTACGAGCAGTACTTC
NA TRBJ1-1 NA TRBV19 CASSIWGLDAEAFF TGTGCCAGTAGTATATGGGGGTTGGATGCTGAAGCTTTCTTT
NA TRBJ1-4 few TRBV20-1 CSARPQGSYEKLFF TGCAGTGCTAGACCTCAGGGGTCTTATGAAAAACTGTTTTTT
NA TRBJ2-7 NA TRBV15 CATSREAKGDYEQYF TGTGCCACCAGCAGAGAGGCCAAGGGAGACTACGAGCAGTACTTC
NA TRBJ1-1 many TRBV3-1 CASSQVPGAMAFF TGTGCCAGCAGCCAAGTCCCAGGGGCGATGGCTTTCTTT
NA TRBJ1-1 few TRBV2 CASSVEGWNTEAFF TGTGCCAGCAGTGTTGAGGGCTGGAACACTGAAGCTTTCTTT
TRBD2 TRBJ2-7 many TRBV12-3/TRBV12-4 CASSPSTSATSYEQYF TGTGCCAGCAGCCCCTCTACTAGCGCAACCTCCTACGAGCAGTACTTC
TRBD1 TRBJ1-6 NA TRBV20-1 CSATTGGRYNSPLHF TGCAGCGCCACGACAGGGGGGCGGTATAATTCACCCCTCCACTTT
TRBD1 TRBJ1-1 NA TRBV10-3 CASGQGSTEAFF TGTGCCAGCGGACAGGGAAGCACTGAAGCTTTCTTT
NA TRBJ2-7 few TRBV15 CATSRDQKGNGAYEQYF TGTGCCACCAGCAGAGACCAGAAGGGAAATGGGGCCTACGAGCAGTACTTC
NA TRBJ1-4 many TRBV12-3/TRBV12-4 CATLEGGNEKLFF TGTGCCACCCTGGAAGGTGGTAATGAAAAACTGTTTTTT
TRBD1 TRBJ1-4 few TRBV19 CASSSGTGLVKLFF TGTGCCAGTAGCTCCGGGACAGGACTAGTAAAACTGTTTTTT
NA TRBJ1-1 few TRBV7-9 CASSSPTGNTEAFF TGTGCCAGCAGCTCTCCGACAGGGAACACTGAAGCTTTCTTT